The 5 T cell receptor beta chains listed next were all sequenced from one sample in a study of CD8 T cells in Susac syndrome. An input of about 0.45 to 1 ug of RNA was subjected to reverse transcription using random hexamers. MiXCR, applied by TCRdb to the immunoSEQ multiplex PCR reads, yields one record per CDR3 protein. The table shows 180,000 or so distinct CDR3 sequences, with 85% to 95% occurring only once. Sequenced: CD4+ T cells from PBMCs. The receptors shown here come from a human donor in good health.

The rearrangement uses TRBV29-1 and TRBJ2-5; TRBD2 matches 11 bases. Germline CDR1 is SQVTM and CDR2 is ANQGSEA. V was pared by 4 bases and J by 5 bases, with 6 bases of the junction left unmatched. The CDR3 is 14 amino acids. DNA of the CDR3: TGCAGCGTTGCCCCTTTAGCGGGGGGGGAGACCCAGTACTTC. Protein sequence: CSVAPLAGGETQYF.

This rearrangement joins TRBV20-1 to TRBJ2-1; 16 positions agree with TRBD2. Germline values: CDR1 DFQATT, CDR2 SNEGSKA (reference sequence). The CDR3 consists of 17 residues. Losses at the gene ends were 0 bases for V and 4 bases for J; bases not matched to a gene: 3. The CDR3 loop reads CSARDPGLAGGYNEQFF. The CDR3 bases are TGCAGTGCTAGAGATCCGGGACTAGCGGGGGGGTACAATGAGCAGTTCTTC.

The rearrangement uses TRBV27 and TRBJ2-6; 8 bases are a match to TRBD1. Germline CDR1 MNHEY, CDR2 SMNVEV (reference sequence). This CDR3 is 16 amino acids long. Trimming took 4 bases from V and 4 from J; bases not matched to a gene: 6. The CDR3 DNA reads as TGTGCCAGCAGTTCTCAGGGGGCTGAAGGGGCCAACGTCCTGACTTTC. This gives the protein CASSSQGAEGANVLTF. The full variable domain, completed using reference TRBV27 and TRBJ2-6, is EAQVTQNPRYLITVTGKKLTVTCSQNMNHEYMSWYRQDPGLGLRQIYYSMNVEVTDKGDVPEGYKVSRKEKRNFPLILESPSPNQTSLYFCASSSQGAEGANVLTFGAGSRLTVL.

This chain joins TRBV7-2 and TRBJ2-3; D remains unclear. Germline V gives CDR1 SGHTA, CDR2 FQGNSA. This CDR3 spans 12 amino acids. Trimming pared 3 bases from V and 7 bases from J, leaving 8 bases between. CDR3 protein: CASSFPGYTQYF. Here the CDR3 DNA reads TGTGCCAGCAGCTTTCCGGGTTATACGCAGTATTTT.

The V and J genes are TRBV19 and TRBJ1-5; the D is unclear. The length of the CDR3 is 13 residues. With 8 bases removed from V and 5 bases from J, the gap between germline ends came to 13 bases. Germline CDR1 reads LNHDA; CDR2 reads SQIVND (reference sequence). The CDR3 region has the DNA TGTGCCAGTCGATCCCAGCAGCATCAGCCCCAGCATTTT. This translates into CASRSQQHQPQHF.